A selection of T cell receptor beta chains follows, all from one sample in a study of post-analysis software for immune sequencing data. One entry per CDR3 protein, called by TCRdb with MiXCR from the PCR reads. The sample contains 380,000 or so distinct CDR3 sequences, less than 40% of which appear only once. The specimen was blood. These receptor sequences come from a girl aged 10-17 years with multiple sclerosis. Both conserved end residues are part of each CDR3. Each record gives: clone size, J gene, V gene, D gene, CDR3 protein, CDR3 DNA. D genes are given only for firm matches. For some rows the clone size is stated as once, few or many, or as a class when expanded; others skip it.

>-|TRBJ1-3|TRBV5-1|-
CASSLAQVPGNTIYF
TGCGCCAGCAGCTTGGCACAGGTCCCTGGAAACACCATATATTTT
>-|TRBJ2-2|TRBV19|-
CASSIVRSLAPNTGELFF
TGTGCCAGTAGTATAGTACGATCTCTGGCCCCGAACACCGGGGAGCTGTTTTTT
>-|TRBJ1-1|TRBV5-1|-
CASSSRTPGNTEAFF
TGCGCCAGCAGCTCTCGGACACCCGGGAACACTGAAGCTTTCTTT
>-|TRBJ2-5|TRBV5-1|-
CASSWGGEQETQYF
TGCGCCAGCAGCTGGGGAGGAGAGCAAGAGACCCAGTACTTC
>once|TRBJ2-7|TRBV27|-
CASSLSRQYEQYF
TGTGCCAGCAGTTTATCGCGCCAGTACGAGCAGTACTTC
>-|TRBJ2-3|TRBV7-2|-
CASSSHGAETTDTLYF
TGTGCCAGCAGCTCCCATGGAGCGGAGACCACAGATACGCTGTATTTT
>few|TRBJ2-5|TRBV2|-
CASPTKYQETQYF
TGTGCCAGCCCAACTAAGTACCAAGAGACCCAGTACTTC
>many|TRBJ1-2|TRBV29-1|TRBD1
CSVRTGLWGYGYTF
TGCAGCGTGAGGACAGGTCTTTGGGGCTATGGCTACACCTTC
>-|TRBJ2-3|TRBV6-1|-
CASRDFILGTDTQYF
TGTGCCAGCAGAGACTTTATTTTGGGCACAGATACGCAGTATTTT
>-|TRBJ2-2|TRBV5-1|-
CASSLRDPRNPELFF
TGCGCCAGCAGCTTACGGGACCCCCGGAATCCAGAGCTGTTTTTT
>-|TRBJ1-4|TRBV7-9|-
CALTGGAVGKLFF
TGTGCTCTAACCGGGGGGGCTGTGGGAAAACTGTTTTTT
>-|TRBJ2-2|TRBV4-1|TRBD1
CASSRDRLTGELFF
TGCGCCAGCAGCCGGGACAGACTCACCGGGGAGCTGTTTTTT
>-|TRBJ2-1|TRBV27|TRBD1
CASSFSGRQGTTYNEQFF
TGTGCCAGCAGTTTTTCGGGTCGACAGGGGACCACCTACAATGAGCAGTTCTTC
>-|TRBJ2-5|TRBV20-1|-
CSAGLAGAAETQYF
TGCAGTGCCGGCTTGGCGGGCGCGGCAGAAACCCAGTACTTC
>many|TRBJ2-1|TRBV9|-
CASSVAADSYNEQFF
TGTGCCAGCAGCGTAGCAGCGGATTCCTACAATGAGCAGTTCTTC
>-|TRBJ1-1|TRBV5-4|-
CASSQGWVTEAFF
TGTGCCAGCAGCCAGGGATGGGTCACTGAAGCTTTCTTT
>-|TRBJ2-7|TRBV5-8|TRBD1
CASSPGQGVDEQYF
TGTGCCAGCAGCCCGGGACAGGGTGTGGACGAGCAGTACTTC
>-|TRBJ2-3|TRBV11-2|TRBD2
CASSLVSSGATDTQYF
TGTGCCAGCAGCTTAGTATCTAGCGGGGCCACAGATACGCAGTATTTT
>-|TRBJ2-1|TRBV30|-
CAASGQYNEQFF
TGTGCCGCCTCAGGACAGTACAATGAGCAGTTCTTC
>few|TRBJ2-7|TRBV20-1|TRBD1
CSAPTGAGYEQYF
TGCAGTGCCCCGACAGGGGCCGGGTACGAGCAGTACTTC
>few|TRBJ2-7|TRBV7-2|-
CASSSRLAGYEQYF
TGTGCCAGCAGCTCCCGGCTAGCTGGCTACGAGCAGTACTTC